This T cell receptor beta chain stems from a study of shared clonotypes between healthy human individuals. V was pared by 3 bases and J by 9 bases, with 18 bases between. Germline V gene lookup returns CDR1 WNHNN and CDR2 SYGVQD (reference sequence). The CDR3 totals 14 residues. Data came from immunoSEQ multiplex PCR; TCRdb stores just in-frame clones and leaves some out. The sample holds roughly 2.6 million clones, more than 80% seen once. CD45RA+ naive and CD45RA-negative memory subsets were separated from CD4+ cells. This clone appeared a few times. What it binds is unknown. Findings and limits, study-wide: Clonotype sharing across a few donors was observed for around 5% of naive CD4 clonotypes. The study found lower generation probabilities in non-shared clonotypes than in those shared by all four donors. Though the depth was large, rarefaction showed that sorted-subset sequencing was incomplete.

The clonotype originates from a man between 18 and 29 years old in good health. This chain links TRBV10-1 with TRBJ2-7; TRBD1 might be the D (5 bases). The specimen sequenced was naive CD4+ T cells sorted from blood. Subset here: CD45RA+ positively selected. The CDR3 DNA reads as TGCGCCAGCAGTGATGGTCAGGGTTTAAAGGGGCAGTACTTC. This encodes CASSDGQGLKGQYF.